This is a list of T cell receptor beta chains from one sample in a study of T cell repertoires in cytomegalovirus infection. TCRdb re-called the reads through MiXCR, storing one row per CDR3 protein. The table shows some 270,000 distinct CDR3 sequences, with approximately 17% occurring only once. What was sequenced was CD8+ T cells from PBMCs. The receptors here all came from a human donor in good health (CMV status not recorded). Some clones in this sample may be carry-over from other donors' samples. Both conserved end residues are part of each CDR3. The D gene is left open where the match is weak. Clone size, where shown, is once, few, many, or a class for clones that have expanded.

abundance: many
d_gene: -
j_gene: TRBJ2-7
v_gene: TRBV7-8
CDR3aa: CASSNEGEGSYEQYF
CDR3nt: TGTGCCAGCAGCAACGAGGGGGAGGGATCCTACGAGCAGTACTTC

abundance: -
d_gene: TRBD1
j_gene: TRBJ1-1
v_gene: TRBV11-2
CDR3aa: CASSGPGGLNTEAFF
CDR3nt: TGTGCCAGCAGCGGTCCAGGGGGCCTGAACACTGAAGCTTTCTTT

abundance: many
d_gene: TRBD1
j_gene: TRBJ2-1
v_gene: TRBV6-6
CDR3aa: CASSYKDRVNEQFF
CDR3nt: TGTGCCAGCAGTTATAAGGACAGGGTCAATGAGCAGTTCTTC

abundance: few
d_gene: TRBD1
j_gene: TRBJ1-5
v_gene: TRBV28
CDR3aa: CASRNPGGAEQPQHF
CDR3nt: TGTGCCAGCAGAAATCCAGGGGGCGCGGAGCAGCCCCAGCATTTT

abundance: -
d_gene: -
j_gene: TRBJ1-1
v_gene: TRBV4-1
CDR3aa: CASSQEDQGIVNTEAFF
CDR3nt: TGCGCCAGCAGCCAAGAGGATCAGGGGATTGTGAACACTGAAGCTTTCTTT

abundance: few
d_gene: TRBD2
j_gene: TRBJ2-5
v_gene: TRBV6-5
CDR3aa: CASSPREDETQYF
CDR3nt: TGTGCCAGCAGTCCTCGGGAGGACGAGACCCAGTACTTC

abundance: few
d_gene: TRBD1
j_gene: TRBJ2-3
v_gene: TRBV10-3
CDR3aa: CAIARGTGDTDTQYF
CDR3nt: TGTGCCATCGCGAGAGGGACAGGGGACACAGATACGCAGTATTTT

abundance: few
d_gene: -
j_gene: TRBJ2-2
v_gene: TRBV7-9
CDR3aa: CASSQGSSGELFF
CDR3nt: TGTGCCAGCAGCCAAGGGAGCTCCGGGGAGCTGTTTTTT

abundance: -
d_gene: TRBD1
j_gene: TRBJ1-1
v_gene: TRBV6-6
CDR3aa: CASSGDRRGRNTEAFF
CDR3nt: TGTGCCAGCAGCGGGGACAGGAGGGGGAGGAACACTGAAGCTTTCTTT

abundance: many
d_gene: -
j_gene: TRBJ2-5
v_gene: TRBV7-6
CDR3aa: CASSYRTRETQYF
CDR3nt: TGTGCCAGCAGTTACAGGACGAGGGAGACCCAGTACTTC

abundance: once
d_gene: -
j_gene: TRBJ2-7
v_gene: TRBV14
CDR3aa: CASSNGGRSTLFYEQYF
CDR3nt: TGTGCCAGCAGCAACGGAGGAAGGAGTACGCTCTTCTACGAGCAGTACTTC

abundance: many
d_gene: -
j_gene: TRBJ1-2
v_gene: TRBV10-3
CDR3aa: CAISESALLEGYTF
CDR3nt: TGTGCCATCAGTGAGTCAGCCCTCCTAGAGGGCTACACCTTC

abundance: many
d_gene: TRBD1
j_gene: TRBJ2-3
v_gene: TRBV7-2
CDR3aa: CASSLTGSTDTQYF
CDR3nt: TGTGCCAGCAGCTTGACAGGGAGCACAGATACGCAGTATTTT

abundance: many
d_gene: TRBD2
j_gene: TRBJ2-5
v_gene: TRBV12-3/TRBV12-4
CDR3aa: CASRGLSGGAEETQYF
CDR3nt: TGTGCCAGCAGAGGCCTTAGCGGGGGGGCCGAAGAGACCCAGTACTTC

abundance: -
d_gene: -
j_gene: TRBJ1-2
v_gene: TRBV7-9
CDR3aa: CASSLDERGRVGGYTF
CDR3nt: TGTGCCAGCAGCTTAGATGAGCGGGGGCGCGTCGGTGGCTACACCTTC

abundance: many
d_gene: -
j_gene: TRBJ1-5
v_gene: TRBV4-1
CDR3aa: CASSQVVGPNQPQHF
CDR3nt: TGCGCCAGCAGCCAAGTTGTCGGGCCCAATCAGCCCCAGCATTTT

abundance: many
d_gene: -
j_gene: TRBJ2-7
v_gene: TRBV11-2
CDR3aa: CASGSSAYEQYF
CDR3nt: TGTGCCAGCGGTAGCAGCGCCTACGAGCAGTACTTC

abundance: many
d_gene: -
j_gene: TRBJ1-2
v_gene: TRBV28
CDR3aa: CASSYGGVYGYTF
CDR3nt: TGTGCCAGCAGTTACGGGGGCGTCTATGGCTACACCTTC

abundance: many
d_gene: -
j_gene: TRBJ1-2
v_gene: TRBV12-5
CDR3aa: CASGFATRQNTYGYTF
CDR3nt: TGTGCTAGTGGTTTTGCCACCAGACAGAACACCTATGGCTACACCTTC

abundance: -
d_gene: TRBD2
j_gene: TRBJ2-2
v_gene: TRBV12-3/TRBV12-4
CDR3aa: CASSLDGGGTGELFF
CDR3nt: TGTGCCAGCAGTTTAGACGGCGGGGGAACCGGGGAGCTGTTTTTT

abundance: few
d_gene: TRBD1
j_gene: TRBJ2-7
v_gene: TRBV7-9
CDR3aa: CASSPRTGAYEQYF
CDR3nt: TGTGCCAGCAGCCCACGGACAGGGGCCTACGAGCAGTACTTC

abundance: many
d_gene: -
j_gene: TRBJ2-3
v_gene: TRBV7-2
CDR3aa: CASSLGWRNTDTQYF
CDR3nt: TGTGCCAGCAGCTTAGGCTGGAGGAACACAGATACGCAGTATTTT

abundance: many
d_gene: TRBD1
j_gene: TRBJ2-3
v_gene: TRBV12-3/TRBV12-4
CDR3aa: CASTGQGESTDTQYF
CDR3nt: TGTGCCAGCACCGGACAGGGGGAAAGCACAGATACGCAGTATTTT

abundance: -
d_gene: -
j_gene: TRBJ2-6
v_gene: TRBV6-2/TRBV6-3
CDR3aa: CASSLLSGANVLTF
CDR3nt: TGTGCCAGCAGTTTACTCTCTGGGGCCAACGTCCTGACTTTC

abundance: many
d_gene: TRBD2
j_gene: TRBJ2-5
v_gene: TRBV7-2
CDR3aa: CASSLILAGGLGETQYF
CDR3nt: TGTGCCAGCAGCTTAATTCTAGCGGGGGGGCTGGGGGAGACCCAGTACTTC

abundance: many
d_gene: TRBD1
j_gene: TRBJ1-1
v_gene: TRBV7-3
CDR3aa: CASSSWLAPGQGLNTEAFF
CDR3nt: TGTGCCAGCAGCTCCTGGCTCGCCCCGGGACAGGGGTTAAACACTGAAGCTTTCTTT

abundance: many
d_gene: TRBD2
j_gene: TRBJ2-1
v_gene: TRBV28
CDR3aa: CASSFEFYGRGTSGEYGSYNEQFF
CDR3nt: TGTGCCAGCAGTTTTGAGTTTTATGGGCGAGGGACTAGCGGGGAATATGGTTCCTACAATGAGCAGTTCTTC

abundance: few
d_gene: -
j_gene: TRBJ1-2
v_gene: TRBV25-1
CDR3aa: CASSELAGNYGYTF
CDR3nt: TGTGCCAGCAGTGAATTAGCTGGTAACTATGGCTACACCTTC

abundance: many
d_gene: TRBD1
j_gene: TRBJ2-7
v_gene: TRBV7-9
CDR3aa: CASSYTGTGSSYEQYF
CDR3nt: TGTGCCAGCAGTTACACCGGGACAGGGAGCTCCTACGAGCAGTACTTC

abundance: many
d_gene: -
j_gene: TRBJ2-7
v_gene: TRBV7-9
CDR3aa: CASSIDSTGSYEQYF
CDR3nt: TGTGCCAGCAGCATTGACAGCACGGGGTCCTACGAGCAGTACTTC

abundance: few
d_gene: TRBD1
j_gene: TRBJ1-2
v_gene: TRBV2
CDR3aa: CASSGTAGYTF
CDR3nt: TGTGCCAGTTCTGGGACAGCTGGCTACACCTTC

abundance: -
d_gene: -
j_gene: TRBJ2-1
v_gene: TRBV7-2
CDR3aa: CASSLAGWSDNEQFF
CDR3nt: TGTGCCAGCAGCTTAGCCGGGTGGAGCGACAATGAGCAGTTCTTC

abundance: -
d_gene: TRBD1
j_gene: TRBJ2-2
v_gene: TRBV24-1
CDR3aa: CATSDSTGVDTGELFF
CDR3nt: TGTGCCACCAGTGACTCAACAGGGGTAGACACCGGGGAGCTGTTTTTT

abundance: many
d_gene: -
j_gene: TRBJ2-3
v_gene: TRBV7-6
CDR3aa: CASSSASTDTQYF
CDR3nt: TGTGCCAGCAGCTCAGCGAGCACAGATACGCAGTATTTT

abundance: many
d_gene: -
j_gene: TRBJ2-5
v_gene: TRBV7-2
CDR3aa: CASSLAFRGTVETQYF
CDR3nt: TGTGCCAGCAGCTTAGCCTTTCGAGGAACGGTAGAGACCCAGTACTTC

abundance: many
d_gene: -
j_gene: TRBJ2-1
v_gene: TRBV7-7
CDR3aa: CASSRGGSNEQFF
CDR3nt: TGTGCTAGCAGCAGAGGGGGGTCGAATGAGCAGTTCTTC